These T cell receptor beta chains were read from a single sample in a study of blood T cells in healthy people across ages. TCRdb re-called the 5' RACE reads with MiXCR, one entry per CDR3 protein. The repertoire holds more than 800,000 distinct CDR3 sequences, with 29% as singletons. Specimen: blood. These receptors all come from a woman aged 80 or older in good health. The CDR3 runs from the conserved cysteine through the conserved F or W.

TRBV4-2,TRBJ2-7,CASSQGRGSYEQYF
TRBV6-2/TRBV6-3,TRBJ2-5,CASTDRSETQYF
TRBV19,TRBJ2-3,CASKDKPYSRTDTQYF
TRBV18,TRBJ2-1,CASSPPGQGEYEQFF
TRBV7-2,TRBJ1-1,CASSLAWTPNTEAFF
TRBV10-1,TRBJ2-3,CASSEEGLTDTQYF
TRBV14,TRBJ1-2,CASSQSQGYGYTF
TRBV20-1,TRBJ1-2,CSARDGDRVDGYTF
TRBV2,TRBJ2-7,CASSEDGEYEQYF
TRBV7-2,TRBJ2-7,CASSSQGAAIYEQYF
TRBV19,TRBJ2-5,CASRRPGPGTTQYF
TRBV4-3,TRBJ1-1,CASSQEDREDTEAFF
TRBV20-1,TRBJ2-1,CSARDPEALAGPYNEQFF
TRBV5-4,TRBJ2-3,CASSMARAGGDTQYF
TRBV6-5,TRBJ2-5,CASSYLARGLEEQYF
TRBV5-1,TRBJ2-3,CASSLARGGDTQYF
TRBV20-1,TRBJ1-6,CSAAGQGPSSYNSPLHF
TRBV28,TRBJ1-5,CASSRTRRSTPAPQHF
TRBV7-2,TRBJ2-1,CASSLGLAGPQREQFF
TRBV7-2,TRBJ2-3,CASSVTSGSLDTQYF
TRBV20-1,TRBJ2-5,CSARDFTSGRAVGNEQYF
TRBV7-8,TRBJ2-1,CACSLSMSDEQFF
TRBV6-2/TRBV6-3,TRBJ2-1,CATKVLAGQRGIYNEQFF
TRBV20-1,TRBJ2-1,CSAVSVGVGYNEQFF
TRBV29-1,TRBJ1-1,CSVEGGEGLGTEAFF
TRBV20-1,TRBJ1-1,CSANRGGTGAEAFF
TRBV11-3,TRBJ2-1,CASSTNRNNEQFF
TRBV21-1,TRBJ1-2,CASKPQGAEDYGYTF
TRBV12-3/TRBV12-4,TRBJ2-3,CASRKTFGGGSTDTQYF
TRBV20-1,TRBJ2-5,CSADSRGILPQETQYF
TRBV7-2,TRBJ1-6,CASSQTGTGGSPLHF
TRBV11-1,TRBJ2-3,CASSSGPQQTDTQYF
TRBV12-3/TRBV12-4,TRBJ2-5,CASRPGQKETQYF
TRBV20-1,TRBJ1-5,CSAKTIIPGQPQHF
TRBV29-1,TRBJ1-4,CSVVGVMNEKLFF